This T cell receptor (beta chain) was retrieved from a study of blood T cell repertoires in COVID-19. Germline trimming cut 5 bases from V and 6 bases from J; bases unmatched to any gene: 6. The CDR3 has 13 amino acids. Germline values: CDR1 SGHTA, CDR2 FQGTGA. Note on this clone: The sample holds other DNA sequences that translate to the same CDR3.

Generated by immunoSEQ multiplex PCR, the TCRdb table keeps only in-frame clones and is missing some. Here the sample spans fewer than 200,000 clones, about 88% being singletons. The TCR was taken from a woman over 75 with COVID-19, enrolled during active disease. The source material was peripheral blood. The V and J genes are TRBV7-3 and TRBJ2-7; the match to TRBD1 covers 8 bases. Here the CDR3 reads CASSPGTGGEQYF. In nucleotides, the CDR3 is TGTGCCAGCAGCCCAGGGACAGGAGGCGAGCAGTACTTC.